The present entry profiles one TCR beta chain with its context. The V end was cut by 6 bases, the J end by 5 bases, with 8 bases between. Germline V gene data show CDR1 as SEHNR and CDR2 as FQNEAQ (reference sequence). This CDR3 region has 12 residues. Sequencing was performed with immunoSEQ multiplex PCR; in TCRdb, only in-frame clones are kept and a portion is missing. The table lists around 2.1 million clones, under 95% of them singletons. These data belong to a study of shared clonotypes between healthy human individuals. Study-level information: CD4 naive and memory got three plates each, CD8 naive two, CD8 memory one.

As defined, naive CD8 cells were CD45RO-negative and positively selected for CCR7, with terminally differentiated effector memory CD45RA+ cells excluded. The chain is built from TRBV7-9 and TRBJ2-1, with no clear D. Sequenced sample: naive CD8+ T cells from PBMCs. The receptor was isolated from a man aged 18 to 29 in good health. Some clones in this sample may be carry-over from other donors' samples. CDR3 DNA: TGTGCCAGCAGGGGATCTCACAATGAGCAGTTCTTC. The encoded protein is CASRGSHNEQFF.